This T cell receptor (beta chain) was sequenced during a study of early T cells in non-severe SARS-CoV-2 infection. For the study at large: The chains were unpaired, and the sequenced material was bulk RNA from unsorted whole blood.

This CDR3 comprises 14 residues. Germline values: CDR1 SNHLY, CDR2 FYNNEI. V lost 4 bases, J lost 7 bases, and 13 bases lay in between. Unique molecular identifiers were added to individual cDNA molecules. TCRdb passed the 5' RACE reads through MiXCR, listing each CDR3 protein once. The sample includes 50,000 to 65,000 distinct CDR3 sequences, roughly 18% of them seen just once. Whole-study findings and limits: The VDJdb matching leaned toward anti-spike CD8 responses and overlooked private and CD4 specificities.

Comments on this clonotype: Its matching antigen is unknown.

This receptor was obtained from an adult who was a healthcare worker with PCR-confirmed SARS-CoV-2 infection or an uninfected control (not recorded which). Sequenced here: whole blood, sampled at baseline. The chain employs TRBV2 and TRBJ1-4, with D possibly TRBD1 on 6 matching bases. The CDR3 loop is CASSARHRAEKLFF. CDR3 bases: TGTGCCAGCAGTGCCCGACACAGGGCTGAAAAACTGTTTTTT.